This T cell receptor (beta chain) was observed in a study of blood T cell repertoires in COVID-19. Study in general: There were acute and convalescent COVID-19 samples, and they came from the United States, Italy and Spain. PBMCs, B-cell-depleted T cells, or T cells were the source of the cDNA or gDNA that made up the material.

Profiled with immunoSEQ multiplex PCR; TCRdb holds only in-frame clones, not every one. The sample records hundreds of thousands of clones, approximately 92% being singletons. Clinical histories supplied by participants themselves formed the basis of cohort assignment. With 0 bases removed from V and 5 bases from J, the gap between germline ends came to 11 bases. Germline-derived CDR1 and CDR2 are SGHRS and YFSETQ. CDR3 length: 15 residues. What was sequenced was PBMCs or T cells enriched from blood (not recorded which). The clonotype originates from a man aged 25-40 years who had recovered from COVID-19. The chain has TRBV5-1 and TRBJ2-2; D is undetermined. This chain's CDR3 is CASSLVQPGTGELFF. The CDR3 DNA sequence: TGCGCCAGCAGCTTGGTTCAACCCGGGACCGGGGAGCTGTTTTTT.